These 17 T cell receptor beta chains share one sample of origin, sequenced in a study of PD-1 blockade in mismatch repair-deficient tumors. Assay: immunoSEQ multiplex PCR; the TCRdb copy retains only in-frame clones and omits some. The data contain tens of thousands of clones, 83% of them singletons. The sample consisted of peripheral blood, taken 12 weeks after starting pembrolizumab. The source of these receptors is an adult with mismatch repair-deficient cancer.

This clone appeared a single time. The gene calls are TRBV2 and TRBJ2-5; 8 positions agree with TRBD1. The CDR3 contains 13 residues. V shed 7 bases and J 4 bases; nucleotides not matched to a gene: 5. CDR1 and CDR2 (germline): SNHLY, FYNNEI. CDR3 residues: CASMTGERETQYF. The DNA of the CDR3 is TGTGCCAGCATGACAGGGGAGCGAGAGACCCAGTACTTC.

The chain recombines TRBV5-1 with TRBJ2-1; 10 bases align to TRBD1. The CDR3 contains 14 residues. V was pared by 4 bases and J by 9 bases, with 7 bases of the junction left unmatched. CDR1 and CDR2 (germline): SGHRS, YFSETQ. CDR3 protein: CASSPRDRGTEQFF. The DNA of the CDR3 is TGCGCCAGCAGCCCCCGGGACAGGGGTACTGAGCAGTTCTTC.

This chain connects TRBV4-2 to TRBJ2-1, with 10 bases aligning to TRBD2. CDR3 length: 19 amino acids. Germline V CDR1 and CDR2: LGHNA, YNFKEQ. J gave up 0 bases and V 4 bases, and 12 bases lay outside the gene matches. The CDR3 DNA is TGTGCCAGCAGCCCTCGGCGAGCGGGAGGGCCTAGCTCCTACAATGAGCAGTTCTTC. This translates into CASSPRRAGGPSSYNEQFF.

The V call is TRBV7-8, the J call TRBJ2-3; the match to TRBD2 covers 10 bases. V shed 5 bases, J shed 1 base, and the junction held 6 bases outside the gene matches. CDR3 length: 16 residues. Germline V gene lookup returns CDR1 SGHVS and CDR2 FQNEAQ. Written as DNA, the CDR3 is TGTGCCAGCAGCCCAAGACTAGCGGGTCGCACAGATACGCAGTATTTT. This translates into CASSPRLAGRTDTQYF. The full variable domain, rest sourced from reference TRBV7-8 and TRBJ2-3, is GAGVSQSPRYKVAKRGQDVALRCDPISGHVSLFWYQQALGQGPEFLTYFQNEAQLDKSGLPSDRFFAERPEGSVSTLKIQRTQQEDSAVYLCASSPRLAGRTDTQYFGPGTRLTVL.

The V gene is TRBV5-1, the J gene TRBJ1-1; D might be TRBD1 (6 bases). The V and J ends lost 0 bases and 9 bases respectively, with 15 bases between them. The germline CDR1 and CDR2 sequences are SGHRS and YFSETQ. This CDR3 region has 14 residues. CDR3 residues: CASSLDGQGQKAFF. The CDR3 DNA follows: TGCGCCAGCAGCTTGGATGGGCAAGGACAGAAAGCTTTCTTT. The full variable domain, rest sourced from reference TRBV5-1 and TRBJ1-1, is KAGVTQTPRYLIKTRGQQVTLSCSPISGHRSVSWYQQTPGQGLQFLFEYFSETQRNKGNFPGRFSGRQFSNSRSEMNVSTLELGDSALYLCASSLDGQGQKAFFGQGTRLTVV.

The chain employs TRBV29-1 and TRBJ2-7; TRBD2 aligns across 9 bases. The CDR3 runs 15 residues. Looked up from germline, CDR1 is SQVTM and CDR2 is ANQGSEA. V lost 3 bases and J lost 3; bases outside the gene matches: 9. The CDR3 here is CSVELKETSGYEQYF. The CDR3 nucleotides read TGCAGCGTTGAGTTAAAGGAGACTAGCGGCTACGAGCAGTACTTC.

The rearrangement uses TRBV4-2 and TRBJ1-2, with D uncertain. CDR1 and CDR2 from the germline V gene are LGHNA and YNFKEQ. This CDR3 has 16 residues. The germline V and J ends were trimmed by 1 base and 4 bases, with 16 bases remaining between them. DNA of the CDR3: TGTGCCAGCAGCCAAGTCGGGGAGGGTTGGAGCTATGGCTACACCTTC. As protein: CASSQVGEGWSYGYTF.

This clone turned up a few times. The chain is built from TRBV5-1 and TRBJ2-7; D unresolved. CDR1 is SGHRS and CDR2 is YFSETQ in the germline V gene. The CDR3 length is 14 residues. Between the trimmed V and J ends, which lost 0 bases and 0 bases, there was a span of 7 bases. CDR3 protein: CASSLGRSSYEQYF. CDR3 sequence (DNA): TGCGCCAGCAGCTTGGGAAGATCCTCCTACGAGCAGTACTTC.

This clone has just one count. The chain links TRBV11-2 to TRBJ2-1, with 10 bases matching TRBD1. This CDR3 spans 14 amino acids. From germline, CDR1 is SGHAT and CDR2 FQNNGV. The V and J ends lost 6 bases and 4 bases, in that order; junction bases with no gene match: 3. CDR3 loop: CASSPGQGYNEQFF. CDR3 nucleotides: TGTGCCAGCAGTCCGGGACAGGGGTACAATGAGCAGTTCTTC.

The V call is TRBV7-8, the J call TRBJ2-7; D is unresolved. CDR1 and CDR2 from the germline V gene are SGHVS and FQNEAQ. V was clipped by 3 bases and J by 0 bases, with 9 bases between them. This CDR3 has 14 residues. CDR3 sequence reads: CASSFQASSYEQYF. CDR3 in DNA: TGTGCCAGCAGCTTCCAGGCGAGCTCCTACGAGCAGTACTTC.

The chain combines TRBV7-6 with TRBJ1-1, with D hard to call. Trimming took 2 bases from V and 0 from J, leaving 4 bases between them. This CDR3 region has 13 residues. Germline V gene data show CDR1 as SGHVS and CDR2 as FNYEAQ. This chain's CDR3 is CASSLYLNTEAFF. CDR3 DNA: TGTGCCAGCAGCTTATACCTGAACACTGAAGCTTTCTTT.

The chain combines TRBV6-6 with TRBJ2-5; D is perhaps TRBD2 (5 bases). V was pared by 7 bases and J by 4 bases, with 10 bases between. CDR3 length: 12 amino acids. Germline values: CDR1 MNHNY, CDR2 SVGAGI (reference sequence). CDR3 sequence (DNA): TGTGCCAGCATAGGAGGTGGAGAGACCCAGTACTTC. It yields the protein CASIGGGETQYF.

This sequence joins TRBV10-2 and TRBJ1-1, with TRBD1 identical over 8 bases. The CDR3 is 14 residues long. V was pared by 3 bases and J by 6 bases, with 6 bases of the junction left unmatched. Germline-derived CDR1 and CDR2 are WSHSY and SAAADI. CDR3 sequence (DNA): TGCGCCAGCAGTGACCCAGGGGGCGAACCTGAAGCTTTCTTT. Translation gives CASSDPGGEPEAFF.

This chain connects TRBV19 to TRBJ2-2; 8 bases fit TRBD2. This CDR3 has 18 residues. Germline V lookup: CDR1 LNHDA, CDR2 SQIVND (reference sequence). The trim removed 6 bases at V and 0 bases at J, leaving 12 bases unmatched. CDR3 sequence: CASRFGGVAGTNTGELFF. CDR3 nucleotides: TGTGCCAGTAGGTTCGGGGGGGTAGCGGGAACGAACACCGGGGAGCTGTTTTTT.

The V call is TRBV4-1, the J call TRBJ2-5; TRBD1 is a possible D gene (5 bases). CDR3 length: 16 amino acids. CDR1 MGHRA and CDR2 YSYEKL come from the germline V gene. Trimming pared 5 bases from V and 7 bases from J, leaving 23 bases between. This CDR3 is CASSVSKGPQDGTQYF. The CDR3 bases are TGCGCCAGCAGCGTATCTAAGGGGCCACAAGATGGGACCCAGTACTTC.

V usage is TRBV4-1 and J usage is TRBJ1-4; D gene ambiguous. Germline assignment: CDR1 MGHRA and CDR2 YSYEKL. Trimming took 2 bases from V and 13 from J, leaving 20 bases between them. This CDR3 is built from 15 residues. The CDR3 loop is CASSQFRMSNEGLFF. CDR3 coding DNA: TGCGCCAGCAGCCAATTCAGGATGTCTAATGAAGGACTGTTTTTT.

This chain uses TRBV6-5 with TRBJ2-3; unclear D gene. Trimming shortened V by 7 bases and J by 4 bases, and 6 bases separated the two germline ends. The CDR3 loop spans 11 amino acids. Germline V gene data show CDR1 as MNHEY and CDR2 as SVGAGI. CDR3 residues: CASKKSDTQYF. The CDR3 DNA follows: TGTGCCAGCAAGAAGTCAGATACGCAGTATTTT.